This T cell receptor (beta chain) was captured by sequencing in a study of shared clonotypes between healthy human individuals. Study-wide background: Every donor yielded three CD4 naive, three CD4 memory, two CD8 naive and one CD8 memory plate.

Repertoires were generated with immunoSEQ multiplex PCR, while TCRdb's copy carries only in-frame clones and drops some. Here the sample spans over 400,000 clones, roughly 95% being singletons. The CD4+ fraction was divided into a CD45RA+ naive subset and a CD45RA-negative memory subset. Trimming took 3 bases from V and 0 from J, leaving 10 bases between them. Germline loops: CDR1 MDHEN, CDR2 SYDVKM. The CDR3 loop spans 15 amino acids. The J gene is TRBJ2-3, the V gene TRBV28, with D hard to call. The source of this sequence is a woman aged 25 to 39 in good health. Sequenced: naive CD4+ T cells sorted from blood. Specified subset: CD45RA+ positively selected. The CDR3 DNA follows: TGTGCCAGCAGTTTGTGGCACACTAGCACAGATACGCAGTATTTT. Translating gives CASSLWHTSTDTQYF.